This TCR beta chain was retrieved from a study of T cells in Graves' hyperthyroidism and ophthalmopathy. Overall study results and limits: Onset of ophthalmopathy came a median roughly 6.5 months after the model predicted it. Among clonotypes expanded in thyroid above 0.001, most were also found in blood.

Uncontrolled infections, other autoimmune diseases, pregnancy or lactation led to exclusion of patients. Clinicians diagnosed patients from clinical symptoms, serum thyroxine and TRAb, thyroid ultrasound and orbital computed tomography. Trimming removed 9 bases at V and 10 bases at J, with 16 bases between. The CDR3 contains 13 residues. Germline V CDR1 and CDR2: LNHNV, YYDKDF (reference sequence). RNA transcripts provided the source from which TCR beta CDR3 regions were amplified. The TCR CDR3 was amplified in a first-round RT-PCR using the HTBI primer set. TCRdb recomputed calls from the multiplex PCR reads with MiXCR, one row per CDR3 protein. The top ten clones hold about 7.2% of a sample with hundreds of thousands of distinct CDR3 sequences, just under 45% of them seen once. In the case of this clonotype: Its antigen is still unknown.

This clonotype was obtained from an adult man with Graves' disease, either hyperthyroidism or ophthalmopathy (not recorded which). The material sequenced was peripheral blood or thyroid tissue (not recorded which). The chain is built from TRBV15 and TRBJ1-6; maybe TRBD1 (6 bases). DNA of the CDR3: TGTGCCACAGCGATCGGGCAGGGGTCACCCCTCCACTTT. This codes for CATAIGQGSPLHF. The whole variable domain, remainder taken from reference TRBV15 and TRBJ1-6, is DAMVIQNPRYQVTQFGKPVTLSCSQTLNHNVMYWYQQKSSQAPKLLFHYYDKDFNNEADTPDNFQSRRPNTSFCFLDIRSPGLGDTAMYLCATAIGQGSPLHFGNGTRLTVT.